These T cell receptor beta chains were read from a single sample in a study of cytomegalovirus exposure and HLA in healthy donors. Only in-frame clones appear in the TCRdb table, and some are missing; sequencing was by immunoSEQ multiplex PCR. The sample shows 150,000 to 200,000 clones, around 80% of them seen only once. Sequences were obtained from PBMCs. The receptors stem from a young woman in good health and CMV-seronegative. Each CDR3 is given with its conserved first and last residue. Fields, in order: V gene, CDR3 length, clone size, CDR3 protein. Expanded clones are given a class, and other clones once, few, many or no size at all.

V gene: TRBV28
CDR3 length: 14
clone size: -
CDR3 protein: CASSLTSGTYEQYF

V gene: TRBV7-2
CDR3 length: 15
clone size: -
CDR3 protein: CASSPGLAGGGELFF

V gene: TRBV7-2
CDR3 length: 16
clone size: -
CDR3 protein: CASTRTGTSGANVLTF

V gene: TRBV5-1
CDR3 length: 15
clone size: -
CDR3 protein: CASSLGGANTGELFF

V gene: TRBV7-3
CDR3 length: 16
clone size: -
CDR3 protein: CASSPHSGTGYNEQFF

V gene: TRBV12-1
CDR3 length: 20
clone size: -
CDR3 protein: CASSFRALTSGGAVINEQFF

V gene: TRBV4-1
CDR3 length: 15
clone size: -
CDR3 protein: CASSLRTNSYNEQFF

V gene: TRBV18
CDR3 length: 16
clone size: -
CDR3 protein: CASSPPFRGTWHEQYF

V gene: TRBV21-1
CDR3 length: 16
clone size: -
CDR3 protein: CASSIITGGSGNTIYF

V gene: TRBV28
CDR3 length: 15
clone size: -
CDR3 protein: CASTSPGTSGNEQFF

V gene: TRBV27
CDR3 length: 16
clone size: -
CDR3 protein: CASSSIRQGGTDTQYF

V gene: TRBV11-2
CDR3 length: 14
clone size: -
CDR3 protein: CASSLGLSGQRAFF

V gene: TRBV7-9
CDR3 length: 14
clone size: -
CDR3 protein: CASSPRTVQETQYF

V gene: TRBV27
CDR3 length: 14
clone size: few
CDR3 protein: CASSLGGGPYEQYF

V gene: TRBV27
CDR3 length: 15
clone size: once
CDR3 protein: CASSPQGAHEQPQHF

V gene: TRBV10-2
CDR3 length: 15
clone size: -
CDR3 protein: CASTRGSGGAGEQYF

V gene: TRBV15
CDR3 length: 16
clone size: -
CDR3 protein: CATSSRLLQGRNEQFF

V gene: TRBV28
CDR3 length: 17
clone size: -
CDR3 protein: CASSLQTPGLKGGELFF

V gene: TRBV19
CDR3 length: 16
clone size: few
CDR3 protein: CASSTRTGDNNQPQHF

V gene: TRBV9
CDR3 length: 15
clone size: -
CDR3 protein: CASSPGLAPAGEQYF

V gene: TRBV7-9
CDR3 length: 14
clone size: once
CDR3 protein: CASSLAGTEETQYF

V gene: TRBV7-9
CDR3 length: 16
clone size: -
CDR3 protein: CASSPAGSWGNQPQHF

V gene: TRBV30
CDR3 length: 13
clone size: few
CDR3 protein: CAWGIQGATEAFF

V gene: TRBV7-9
CDR3 length: 14
clone size: -
CDR3 protein: CAGSASGATDTQYF

V gene: TRBV11-2
CDR3 length: 16
clone size: -
CDR3 protein: CASSSGQGGVTGELFF

V gene: TRBV10-3
CDR3 length: 16
clone size: -
CDR3 protein: CAISEPNDRKGYGYTF

V gene: TRBV9
CDR3 length: 15
clone size: few
CDR3 protein: CASSGDGTTNEKLFF

V gene: TRBV7-2
CDR3 length: 14
clone size: -
CDR3 protein: CASSLEAGLNEQFF

V gene: TRBV7-9
CDR3 length: 13
clone size: few
CDR3 protein: CASSHLGSYEQYF

V gene: TRBV19
CDR3 length: 15
clone size: once
CDR3 protein: CASSAGTGRGEKLFF

V gene: TRBV10-3
CDR3 length: 15
clone size: -
CDR3 protein: CAISESAGAYQPQHF

V gene: TRBV11-2
CDR3 length: 16
clone size: -
CDR3 protein: CASSSPRTGRRGGYTF

V gene: TRBV27
CDR3 length: 13
clone size: -
CDR3 protein: CASSIQENQPQHF

V gene: TRBV6-6
CDR3 length: 16
clone size: once
CDR3 protein: CASSKPSGLNTGELFF

V gene: TRBV19
CDR3 length: 13
clone size: -
CDR3 protein: CASSIRDQETQYF

V gene: TRBV6-5
CDR3 length: 15
clone size: -
CDR3 protein: CASSYSDSSGNTIYF

V gene: TRBV5-1
CDR3 length: 14
clone size: -
CDR3 protein: CASSTGQGPYEQYF

V gene: TRBV5-4
CDR3 length: 13
clone size: -
CDR3 protein: CASSFGHYNEQFF

V gene: TRBV9
CDR3 length: 15
clone size: -
CDR3 protein: CASSVGDGGYYGYTF

V gene: TRBV2
CDR3 length: 15
clone size: -
CDR3 protein: CASGGFVVPNQPQHF

V gene: TRBV7-2
CDR3 length: 15
clone size: -
CDR3 protein: CASSLEPGQSYEQYF

V gene: TRBV27
CDR3 length: 14
clone size: -
CDR3 protein: CASRQGLGSYEQYF

V gene: TRBV15
CDR3 length: 13
clone size: -
CDR3 protein: CATSRLDNSPLHF

V gene: TRBV28
CDR3 length: 15
clone size: -
CDR3 protein: CASSLYGTNNQPQHF

V gene: TRBV25-1
CDR3 length: 15
clone size: -
CDR3 protein: CASSENEGQGFEQYF

V gene: TRBV28
CDR3 length: 17
clone size: -
CDR3 protein: CASSQMIRDRASDTQYF

V gene: TRBV19
CDR3 length: 16
clone size: -
CDR3 protein: CASSTLGQPDYNEQFF

V gene: TRBV5-3
CDR3 length: 17
clone size: -
CDR3 protein: CARSPGGLAGAPETQYF

V gene: TRBV10-1
CDR3 length: 14
clone size: -
CDR3 protein: CASSESTLPSPLHF

V gene: TRBV29-1
CDR3 length: 13
clone size: -
CDR3 protein: CSVEGRPDTEAFF

V gene: TRBV28
CDR3 length: 14
clone size: -
CDR3 protein: CASSLTSGSREQYF

V gene: TRBV19
CDR3 length: 14
clone size: few
CDR3 protein: CASTNYPNTGELFF

V gene: TRBV4-2
CDR3 length: 14
clone size: -
CDR3 protein: CASSQEDGVDTQYF

V gene: TRBV10-3
CDR3 length: 15
clone size: once
CDR3 protein: CAISTTGTGSETQYF

V gene: TRBV4-3
CDR3 length: 13
clone size: -
CDR3 protein: CASSQNRGGEQFF

V gene: TRBV28
CDR3 length: 13
clone size: few
CDR3 protein: CASSRWATGELFF

V gene: TRBV2
CDR3 length: 14
clone size: -
CDR3 protein: CASSDRVGANVLTF

V gene: TRBV19
CDR3 length: 13
clone size: -
CDR3 protein: CASSSGRVIEQFF